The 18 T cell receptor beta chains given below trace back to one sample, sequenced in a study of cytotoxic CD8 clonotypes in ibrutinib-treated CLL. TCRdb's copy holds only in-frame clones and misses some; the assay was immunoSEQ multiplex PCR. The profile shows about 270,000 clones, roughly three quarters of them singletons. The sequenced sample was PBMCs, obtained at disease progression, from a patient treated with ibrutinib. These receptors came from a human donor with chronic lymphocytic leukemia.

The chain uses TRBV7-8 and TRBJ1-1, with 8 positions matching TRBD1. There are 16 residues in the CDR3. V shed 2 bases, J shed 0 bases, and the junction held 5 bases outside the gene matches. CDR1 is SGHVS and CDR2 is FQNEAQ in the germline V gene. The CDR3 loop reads CASSLRTGRLNTEAFF. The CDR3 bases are TGTGCCAGCAGCTTACGGACAGGGCGACTGAACACTGAAGCTTTCTTT.

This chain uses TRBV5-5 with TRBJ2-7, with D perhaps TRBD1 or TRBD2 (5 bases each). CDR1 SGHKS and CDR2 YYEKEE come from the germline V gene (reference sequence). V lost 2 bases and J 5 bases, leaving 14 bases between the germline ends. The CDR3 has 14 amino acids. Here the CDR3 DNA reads TGTGCCAGCAGCTTTTTCGGGACGACTAACGAGCAGTACTTC. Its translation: CASSFFGTTNEQYF.

CDR3 in DNA: TGTGCCAGCAGCATCCGGGACACTAGCACAGATACGCAGTATTTT. Translating it yields CASSIRDTSTDTQYF. The chain combines TRBV7-9 with TRBJ2-3; TRBD1 is a possible D gene (6 bases). The CDR3 has 15 residues. V was trimmed by 5 bases and J by 0 bases, leaving 12 bases between them. Germline V lookup: CDR1 SEHNR, CDR2 FQNEAQ (reference sequence).

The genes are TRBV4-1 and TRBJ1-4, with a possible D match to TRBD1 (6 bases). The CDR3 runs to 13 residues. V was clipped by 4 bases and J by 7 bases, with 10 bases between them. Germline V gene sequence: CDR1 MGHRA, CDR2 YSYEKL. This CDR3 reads CASSRGTTEKLFF. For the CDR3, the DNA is TGCGCCAGCAGCCGAGGGACAACTGAAAAACTGTTTTTT.

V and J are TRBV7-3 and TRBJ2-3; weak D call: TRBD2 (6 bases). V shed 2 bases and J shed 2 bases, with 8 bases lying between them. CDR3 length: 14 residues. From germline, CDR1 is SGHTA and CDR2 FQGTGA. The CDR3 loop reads CASSLGGNTDTQYF. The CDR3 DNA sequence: TGTGCCAGCAGCTTAGGGGGGAACACAGATACGCAGTATTTT.

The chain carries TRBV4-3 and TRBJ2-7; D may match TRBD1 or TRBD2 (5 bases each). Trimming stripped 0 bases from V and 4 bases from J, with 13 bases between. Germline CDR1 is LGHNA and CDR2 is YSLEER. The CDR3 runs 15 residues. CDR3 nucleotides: TGCGCCAGCAGCCAAGAATGGGGGATTCCTTACGAGCAGTACTTC. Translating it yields CASSQEWGIPYEQYF.

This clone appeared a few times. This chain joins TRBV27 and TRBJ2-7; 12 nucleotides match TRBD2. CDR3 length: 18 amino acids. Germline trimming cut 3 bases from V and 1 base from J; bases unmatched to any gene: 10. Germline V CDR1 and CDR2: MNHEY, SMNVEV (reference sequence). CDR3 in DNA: TGTGCCAGCAGTTTTACAGGCCTAGCGGGAGGGCTTTCCTACGAGCAGTACTTC. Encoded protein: CASSFTGLAGGLSYEQYF.

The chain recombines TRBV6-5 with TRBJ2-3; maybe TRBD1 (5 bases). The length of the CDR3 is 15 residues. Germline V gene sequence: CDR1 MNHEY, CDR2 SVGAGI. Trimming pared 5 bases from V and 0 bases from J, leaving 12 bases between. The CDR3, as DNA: TGTGCCAGCAGTCCAGGACACACTAGCACAGATACGCAGTATTTT. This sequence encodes CASSPGHTSTDTQYF.

In nucleotides, the CDR3 is TGTGCCAGCAGAACCCCAGGACAGGTCAACACCATATATTTT. Amino acids: CASRTPGQVNTIYF. The chain carries TRBV6-6 and TRBJ1-3, with 7 bases matching TRBD1. CDR3 length: 14 residues. CDR1 and CDR2 (germline): MNHNY, SVGAGI (reference sequence). V lost 6 bases to trimming and J lost 7 bases; unmatched junction nucleotides: 9.

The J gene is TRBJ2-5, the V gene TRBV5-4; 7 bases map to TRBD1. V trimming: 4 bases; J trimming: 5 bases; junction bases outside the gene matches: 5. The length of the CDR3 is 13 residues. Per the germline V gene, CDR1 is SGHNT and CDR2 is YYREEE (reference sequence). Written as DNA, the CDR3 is TGTGCCAGCAGCCCCGGGACAGTGGAGACCCAGTACTTC. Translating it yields CASSPGTVETQYF.

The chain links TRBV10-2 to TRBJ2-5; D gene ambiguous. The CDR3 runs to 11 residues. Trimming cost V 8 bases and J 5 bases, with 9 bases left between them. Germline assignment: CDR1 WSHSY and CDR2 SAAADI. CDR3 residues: CASSGMETQYF. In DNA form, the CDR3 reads TGCGCCAGCTCTGGTATGGAGACCCAGTACTTC.

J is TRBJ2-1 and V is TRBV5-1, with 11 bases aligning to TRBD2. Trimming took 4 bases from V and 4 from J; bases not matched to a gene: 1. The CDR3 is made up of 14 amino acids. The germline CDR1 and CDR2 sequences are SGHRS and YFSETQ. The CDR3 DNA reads TGCGCCAGCAGCATAGCGGGGGGGTACAATGAGCAGTTCTTC. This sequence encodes CASSIAGGYNEQFF.

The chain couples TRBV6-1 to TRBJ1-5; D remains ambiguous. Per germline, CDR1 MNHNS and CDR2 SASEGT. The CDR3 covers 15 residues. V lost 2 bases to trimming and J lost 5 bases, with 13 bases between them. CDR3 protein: CASSERRQPHQPQHF. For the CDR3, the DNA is TGTGCCAGCAGTGAAAGGCGGCAGCCCCATCAGCCCCAGCATTTT.

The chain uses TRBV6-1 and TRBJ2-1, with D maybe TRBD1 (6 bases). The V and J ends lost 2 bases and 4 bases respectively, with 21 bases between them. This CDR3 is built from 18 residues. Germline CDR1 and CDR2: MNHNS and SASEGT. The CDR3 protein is CASSEFRQARFYYNEQFF. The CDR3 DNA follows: TGTGCCAGCAGTGAATTTCGACAGGCTCGCTTCTATTACAATGAGCAGTTCTTC.

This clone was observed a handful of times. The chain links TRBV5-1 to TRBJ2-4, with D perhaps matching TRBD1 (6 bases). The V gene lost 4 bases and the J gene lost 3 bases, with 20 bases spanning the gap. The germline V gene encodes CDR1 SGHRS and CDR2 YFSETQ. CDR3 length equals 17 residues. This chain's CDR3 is CASSPAYRDTYKNIQYF. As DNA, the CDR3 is TGCGCCAGCAGCCCAGCGTACAGGGATACATACAAAAACATTCAGTACTTC.

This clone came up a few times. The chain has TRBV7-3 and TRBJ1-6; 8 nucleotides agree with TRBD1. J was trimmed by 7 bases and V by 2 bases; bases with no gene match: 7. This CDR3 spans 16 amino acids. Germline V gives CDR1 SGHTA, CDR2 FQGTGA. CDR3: CASSLSPGGPNSPLHF. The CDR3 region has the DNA TGTGCCAGCAGCTTATCGCCAGGGGGCCCAAATTCACCCCTCCACTTT.

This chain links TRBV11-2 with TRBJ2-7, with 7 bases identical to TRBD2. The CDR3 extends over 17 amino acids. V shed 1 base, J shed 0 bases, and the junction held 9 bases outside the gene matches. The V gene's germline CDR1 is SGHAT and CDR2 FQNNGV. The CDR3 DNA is TGTGCCAGCAGCTTAGGAGGTGCTAGCGGCTTCTCCTACGAGCAGTACTTC. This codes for CASSLGGASGFSYEQYF.

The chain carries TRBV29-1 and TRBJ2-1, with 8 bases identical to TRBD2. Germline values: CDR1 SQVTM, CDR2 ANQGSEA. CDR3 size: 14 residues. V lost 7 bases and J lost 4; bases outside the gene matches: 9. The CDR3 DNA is TGCAGCGGAGGGCTACGACTAGCGTACAATGAGCAGTTCTTC. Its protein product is CSGGLRLAYNEQFF.